The sequence of this T cell receptor (beta chain) was determined in a study of T cell changes during pregnancy in multiple sclerosis. The trim removed 0 bases at V and 6 bases at J, leaving 5 bases unmatched. Germline CDR1 reads SGHRS; CDR2 reads YFSETQ. This CDR3 spans 14 amino acids. Clones were sequenced by immunoSEQ multiplex PCR, and TCRdb holds only the in-frame ones, with some missing. Of over 35,000 clones detected, 75% to 95% appear once; the ten largest clones hold about 0.4%. The TCR was taken from a female donor with multiple sclerosis, enrolled in a pregnancy study. Sequences were derived from CD4+ T cells from peripheral blood mononuclear cells, sampled in the third trimester of pregnancy. The chain couples TRBV5-1 to TRBJ1-2; 7 nucleotides align to TRBD1. For the CDR3, the DNA is TGCGCCAGCAGCTTGGGGGGGACAGACAATGGCTACACCTTC. Translated: CASSLGGTDNGYTF.